Listed below are T cell receptor beta chains from one sample, sequenced in a study of shared clonotypes between healthy human individuals. The repertoire was sequenced with immunoSEQ multiplex PCR; TCRdb's copy has only in-frame clones and lacks some. The sample includes over a million clones, about 75% of them seen just once. The sample comprised memory CD4+ T cells sorted from blood. The source of these receptors is a man between 18 and 35 years old in good health. CDR3s include the opening cysteine and the closing phenylalanine or tryptophan. D genes are given only for firm matches. For some rows the clone size is stated as once, few or many, or as a class when expanded; others skip it.

J gene: TRBJ2-1
V gene: TRBV7-9
clone size: -
D gene: -
CDR3 protein: CASSLETLAYEQFF
CDR3 DNA: TGTGCCAGCAGCTTAGAAACCCTAGCTTACGAGCAGTTCTTC

J gene: TRBJ1-5
V gene: TRBV9
clone size: -
D gene: -
CDR3 protein: CASSARAPRTQHF
CDR3 DNA: TGTGCCAGCAGCGCTAGGGCCCCTCGTACCCAGCATTTT

J gene: TRBJ2-5
V gene: TRBV1
clone size: -
D gene: -
CDR3 protein: CTSSQDHTRTPFQETQYF
CDR3 DNA: TGCACCAGCAGCCAAGATCATACCCGGACTCCTTTTCAAGAGACCCAGTACTTC

J gene: TRBJ1-6
V gene: TRBV11-2
clone size: -
D gene: -
CDR3 protein: CASSSSTRGYNSPLHF
CDR3 DNA: TGTGCCAGCAGCTCCTCAACACGGGGGTATAATTCACCCCTCCACTTT

J gene: TRBJ1-1
V gene: TRBV2
clone size: -
D gene: TRBD1
CDR3 protein: CASREQGAAFF
CDR3 DNA: TGTGCCAGCAGAGAACAGGGGGCGGCTTTCTTT

J gene: TRBJ1-1
V gene: TRBV6-5
clone size: -
D gene: TRBD1
CDR3 protein: CASSFRQGRANTEAFF
CDR3 DNA: TGTGCCAGCAGTTTTCGACAGGGCCGGGCGAACACTGAAGCTTTCTTT

J gene: TRBJ2-1
V gene: TRBV9
clone size: -
D gene: TRBD2
CDR3 protein: CASSPSGSGVYNEQFF
CDR3 DNA: TGTGCCAGCAGCCCCTCGGGTAGCGGGGTTTACAATGAGCAGTTCTTC

J gene: TRBJ2-2
V gene: TRBV18
clone size: -
D gene: -
CDR3 protein: CASSPNVQNTGELFF
CDR3 DNA: TGTGCCAGCTCACCAAATGTCCAGAACACCGGGGAGCTGTTTTTT

J gene: TRBJ2-4
V gene: TRBV10-1
clone size: -
D gene: -
CDR3 protein: CASSPGLGAKNIQYF
CDR3 DNA: TGCGCCAGCAGTCCAGGGCTGGGGGCCAAAAACATTCAGTACTTC

J gene: TRBJ1-2
V gene: TRBV5-1
clone size: once
D gene: -
CDR3 protein: CASSLDPEVNYGYTF
CDR3 DNA: TGCGCCAGCAGCTTGGATCCAGAAGTCAACTATGGCTACACCTTC

J gene: TRBJ1-1
V gene: TRBV27
clone size: -
D gene: -
CDR3 protein: CASSFLGGAPRGPNTEAFF
CDR3 DNA: TGTGCCAGCAGTTTCCTCGGGGGCGCCCCTCGGGGACCGAACACTGAAGCTTTCTTT

J gene: TRBJ1-2
V gene: TRBV9
clone size: -
D gene: TRBD1
CDR3 protein: CASSVGTGDYNGYTF
CDR3 DNA: TGTGCCAGCAGCGTCGGCACAGGGGACTATAATGGCTACACCTTC

J gene: TRBJ2-7
V gene: TRBV5-1
clone size: once
D gene: -
CDR3 protein: CASSGRSYEQYF
CDR3 DNA: TGCGCCAGCAGCGGACGATCCTACGAGCAGTACTTC

J gene: TRBJ1-1
V gene: TRBV5-6
clone size: few
D gene: -
CDR3 protein: CASSLVQAMNTEAFF
CDR3 DNA: TGTGCCAGCAGCTTGGTTCAGGCTATGAACACTGAAGCTTTCTTT

J gene: TRBJ1-4
V gene: TRBV5-4
clone size: few
D gene: -
CDR3 protein: CASSFRSPESEKLFF
CDR3 DNA: TGTGCCAGCAGCTTTCGGTCCCCGGAGAGTGAAAAACTGTTTTTT

J gene: TRBJ1-1
V gene: TRBV18
clone size: once
D gene: -
CDR3 protein: CASSLGPEAFF
CDR3 DNA: TGTGCCAGCTCACTAGGGCCTGAAGCTTTCTTT

J gene: TRBJ2-3
V gene: TRBV29-1
clone size: -
D gene: -
CDR3 protein: CSASRDSKDTDTQYF
CDR3 DNA: TGCAGCGCCTCCCGGGACTCCAAGGACACAGATACGCAGTATTTT